This T cell receptor (beta chain) was documented in a study of T cell clonotyping in hematopoietic cell transplantation. This clone was counted once. The antigen is undetermined. The sample's time point: recipient sample about 28 days before transplant, after cytoreduction. Recipients were bled about 28 days pretransplant and at posttransplant days 30, 100, 180. Study observations and caveats: No sorting was done, leaving CD4 and CD8 contributions mixed. Few recipient clonotypes overlapped donors; over 95% were de novo at given depth.

The CDR3 loop spans 15 amino acids. Germline V lookup: CDR1 SNHLY, CDR2 FYNNEI. Trimming removed 3 bases from V and 6 bases from J; junction bases left unmatched: 7. Clones were sequenced by immunoSEQ multiplex PCR, and TCRdb holds only the in-frame ones, with some missing. The sample has around 40,000 clones; approximately 95% are singletons. This TCR derives from a man aged 35 to 55 with chronic myeloid leukemia. Some clones in this sample may be carry-over from other donors' samples. The sequencing here drew on peripheral blood mononuclear cells, taken before stem cell transplant. The chain joins TRBV2 to TRBJ1-2, with TRBD1 identical over 10 bases. The CDR3 spells CASSDRDRGRNGYTF. The CDR3 DNA reads TGTGCCAGCAGTGATCGGGACAGGGGTCGGAATGGCTACACCTTC.